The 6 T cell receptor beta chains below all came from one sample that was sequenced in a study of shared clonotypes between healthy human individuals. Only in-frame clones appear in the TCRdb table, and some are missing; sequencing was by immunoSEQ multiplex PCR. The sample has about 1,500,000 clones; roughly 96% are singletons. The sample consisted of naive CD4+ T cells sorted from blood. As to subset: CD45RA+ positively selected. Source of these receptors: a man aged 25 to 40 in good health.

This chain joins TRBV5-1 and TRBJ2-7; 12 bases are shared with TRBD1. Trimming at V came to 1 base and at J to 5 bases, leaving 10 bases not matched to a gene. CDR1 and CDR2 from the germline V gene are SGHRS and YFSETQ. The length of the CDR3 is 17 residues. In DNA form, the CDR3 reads TGCGCCAGCAGCTTGCGGAATCCGGGACAGGGGGCCCACGAGCAGTACTTC. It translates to CASSLRNPGQGAHEQYF.

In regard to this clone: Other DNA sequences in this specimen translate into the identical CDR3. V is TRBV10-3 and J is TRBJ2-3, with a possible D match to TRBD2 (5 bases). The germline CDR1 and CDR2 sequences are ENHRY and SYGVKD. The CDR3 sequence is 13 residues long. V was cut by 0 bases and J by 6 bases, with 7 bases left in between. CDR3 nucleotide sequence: TGTGCCATCAGTGAGTCGGGCGGGGATACGCAGTATTTT. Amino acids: CAISESGGDTQYF.

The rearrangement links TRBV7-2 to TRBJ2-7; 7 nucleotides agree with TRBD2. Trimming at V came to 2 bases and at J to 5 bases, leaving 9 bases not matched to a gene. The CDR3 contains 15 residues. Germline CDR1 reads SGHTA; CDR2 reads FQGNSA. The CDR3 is CASSLSRGRSDEQYF. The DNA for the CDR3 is TGTGCCAGCAGCTTAAGTCGCGGGAGATCCGACGAGCAGTACTTC.

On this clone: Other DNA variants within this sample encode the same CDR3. CDR3 bases: TGTGCCTGGAGTGTATCTTGGACTGAAGCTTTCTTT. It encodes CAWSVSWTEAFF. V and J are TRBV30 and TRBJ1-1; D is unclear. V lost 0 bases and J 5 bases, leaving 7 bases between the germline ends. This CDR3 contains 12 residues. Germline V gene data show CDR1 as GTSNPN and CDR2 as SVGIG (reference sequence). Together with reference TRBV30 and TRBJ1-1, the CDR3 gives the full variable domain: SQTIHQWPATLVQPVGSPLSLECTVEGTSNPNLYWYRQAAGRGLQLLFYSVGIGQISSEVPQNLSASRPQDRQFILSSKKLLLSDSGFYLCAWSVSWTEAFFGQGTRLTVV.

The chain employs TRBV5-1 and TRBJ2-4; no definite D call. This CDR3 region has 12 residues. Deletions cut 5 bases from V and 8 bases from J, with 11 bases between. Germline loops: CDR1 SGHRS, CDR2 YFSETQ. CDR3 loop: CASSPPGDIQYF. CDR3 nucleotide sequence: TGCGCCAGCAGTCCGCCCGGTGACATTCAGTACTTC.

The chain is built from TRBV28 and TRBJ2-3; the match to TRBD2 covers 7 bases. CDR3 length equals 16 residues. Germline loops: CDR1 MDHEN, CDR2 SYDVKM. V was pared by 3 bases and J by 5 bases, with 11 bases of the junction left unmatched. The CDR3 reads CASSFRRGGPGDTQYF. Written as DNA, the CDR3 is TGTGCCAGCAGTTTCAGGAGGGGAGGGCCAGGAGATACGCAGTATTTT.